Listed below are T cell receptor beta chains from one sample, sequenced in a study of blood T cell repertoires in COVID-19. The method was immunoSEQ multiplex PCR; TCRdb's version includes in-frame clones alone and lacks a portion of them. The table records some 89,000 clones, more than 75% of them present only once. The specimen sequenced was peripheral blood. All receptors come from a human donor in a cohort sampled during active COVID-19. Each CDR3 is given with its conserved first and last residue. The D gene is left open where the match is weak. Size values are once, few and many counts, or a class for expanded clones, and some rows have none.

D gene	V gene	clone size	J gene	CDR3 protein	CDR3 DNA
TRBD1	TRBV19	.	TRBJ2-4	CASSRGTGVDSQNIQYF	TGTGCCAGTAGCAGAGGGACAGGGGTTGATAGCCAAAACATTCAGTACTTC
TRBD2	TRBV4-2	.	TRBJ2-1	CASSQDGTSGTSYNEQFF	TGTGCCAGCAGCCAAGATGGGACTAGCGGAACTTCCTACAATGAGCAGTTCTTC
TRBD1	TRBV5-1	.	TRBJ1-1	CASSVSDRGTTEAFF	TGCGCCAGCAGCGTTTCGGACAGGGGTACCACTGAAGCTTTCTTT
.	TRBV5-4	.	TRBJ2-3	CASNKGGVGTDTQYF	TGTGCCAGCAACAAGGGGGGGGTTGGCACAGATACGCAGTATTTT
TRBD2	TRBV30	.	TRBJ2-2	CAWTKSLAVTNTGELFF	TGTGCCTGGACGAAGAGCCTAGCGGTAACGAACACCGGGGAGCTGTTTTTT
.	TRBV5-4	.	TRBJ2-1	CASSFRGAVDNEQFF	TGTGCCAGCAGCTTTCGGGGGGCTGTAGACAATGAGCAGTTCTTC
TRBD1	TRBV7-9	.	TRBJ2-3	CASSGGPGQGRTDTQYF	TGTGCCAGCAGCGGGGGCCCCGGACAGGGAAGAACAGATACGCAGTATTTT
.	TRBV18	.	TRBJ1-4	CASSPPDRGEKLFF	TGTGCCAGCTCACCACCGGATCGGGGAGAAAAACTGTTTTTT
.	TRBV3-1/TRBV3-2	.	TRBJ1-3	CASSRETYRHSGNTIYF	TGTGCCAGCAGCCGAGAGACCTACAGGCACTCTGGAAACACCATATATTTT
.	TRBV19	.	TRBJ2-1	CASSIVGTEQFF	TGTGCCAGTAGTATAGTTGGGACAGAGCAGTTCTTC
TRBD1	TRBV7-9	.	TRBJ2-1	CASSRDTGAAYNEQFF	TGTGCCAGCAGCCGTGATACAGGGGCGGCCTACAATGAGCAGTTCTTC
.	TRBV9	.	TRBJ1-2	CASSESPRGDGYTF	TGTGCCAGCAGCGAGAGTCCCAGGGGAGACGGCTACACCTTC
TRBD1	TRBV4-1	.	TRBJ1-2	CASSQGQPRKTGSGPAYGYTF	TGCGCCAGCAGCCAAGGACAACCCCGAAAGACAGGGTCGGGCCCGGCCTATGGCTACACCTTC
.	TRBV24-1	.	TRBJ2-1	CATSDWRDRSYNEQFF	TGTGCCACCAGTGATTGGCGAGACAGGTCATACAATGAGCAGTTCTTC
TRBD1	TRBV24-1	.	TRBJ2-1	CATSDVTGRGYNEQFF	TGTGCCACCAGTGATGTGACAGGGAGAGGGTACAATGAGCAGTTCTTC
TRBD2	TRBV4-3	once	TRBJ2-3	CASSQDWEREPVDTQYF	TGCGCCAGCAGCCAAGATTGGGAGCGGGAGCCCGTCGATACGCAGTATTTT
TRBD1	TRBV6-5	.	TRBJ2-3	CASTLDRGRDTQYF	TGTGCCAGCACCCTGGACAGGGGTAGAGATACGCAGTATTTT
TRBD2	TRBV20-1	.	TRBJ2-1	CSASQTSGSFYNEQFF	TGCAGTGCTAGTCAAACTAGCGGGAGCTTCTACAATGAGCAGTTCTTC
.	TRBV10-3	.	TRBJ1-2	CAISPTNYGYTF	TGTGCCATCTCTCCGACAAACTATGGCTACACCTTC
.	TRBV7-9	.	TRBJ2-6	CASSKTLGQSSGANVLTF	TGTGCCAGCAGCAAGACGTTGGGCCAAAGCTCTGGGGCCAACGTCCTGACTTTC
.	TRBV5-4	.	TRBJ1-2	CASSLERGNYGYTF	TGTGCCAGCAGCTTAGAGAGGGGGAACTATGGCTACACCTTC
TRBD1	TRBV28	.	TRBJ2-7	CASSLSGAGGYEQYF	TGTGCCAGCAGTTTAAGTGGTGCAGGGGGCTACGAGCAGTACTTC
TRBD2	TRBV27	.	TRBJ2-7	CASSNRQGANLAGGRYEQYF	TGTGCCAGCAGTAATCGACAGGGGGCGAACCTAGCGGGAGGGAGGTACGAGCAGTACTTC
TRBD1	TRBV19	few	TRBJ1-5	CASTQTGGRQPQHF	TGTGCCAGTACCCAGACAGGGGGCAGGCAGCCCCAGCATTTT
TRBD1	TRBV19	.	TRBJ1-5	CASSRDRNQPQHF	TGTGCCAGTAGTAGGGACAGGAATCAGCCCCAGCATTTT
.	TRBV6-5	.	TRBJ1-2	CASERQDYGYTF	TGTGCCAGCGAGCGACAGGACTATGGCTACACCTTC
TRBD2	TRBV28	.	TRBJ2-2	CASISPSGSTGELFF	TGTGCCAGCATTTCCCCTAGCGGGAGCACCGGGGAGCTGTTTTTT
TRBD2	TRBV5-1	.	TRBJ2-5	CASSFMVLTSAPETQYF	TGCGCCAGCAGCTTCATGGTCCTAACTAGCGCCCCAGAGACCCAGTACTTC
.	TRBV12-5	.	TRBJ2-7	CASGLVRGLDSPYEQYF	TGTGCTAGTGGTTTGGTACGGGGATTGGACAGCCCCTACGAGCAGTACTTC
TRBD1	TRBV5-4	.	TRBJ1-2	CASSLDSTGVYGYTF	TGTGCCAGCAGCTTGGACTCGACAGGGGTCTATGGCTACACCTTC
.	TRBV5-1	.	TRBJ1-2	CASSDDSSYGYTF	TGCGCCAGCAGCGATGACAGCTCCTATGGCTACACCTTC
.	TRBV25-1	.	TRBJ2-3	CASSPGSTDTQYF	TGTGCCAGCAGCCCGGGAAGCACAGATACGCAGTATTTT
TRBD1	TRBV28	.	TRBJ2-7	CASSSIQGSSYEQYF	TGTGCCAGCAGTTCCATACAGGGGAGCTCCTACGAGCAGTACTTC
TRBD1	TRBV7-8	.	TRBJ1-1	CASSKTYRGRDTEAFF	TGTGCCAGCAGCAAAACCTACAGGGGCAGGGACACTGAAGCTTTCTTT
TRBD2	TRBV7-7	.	TRBJ2-3	CASSSGLVSTDTQYF	TGTGCTAGCAGCTCGGGACTAGTTTCCACAGATACGCAGTATTTT
.	TRBV6-2/TRBV6-3	.	TRBJ2-3	CASSPRYYTDTQYF	TGTGCCAGCAGTCCCCGGTATTACACAGATACGCAGTATTTT
.	TRBV11-2	.	TRBJ1-5	CASSLQGLNQPQHF	TGTGCCAGCAGCTTGCAGGGCCTCAATCAGCCCCAGCATTTT
.	TRBV18	.	TRBJ2-3	CASSPQVSTTDTQYF	TGTGCCAGCTCACCGCAGGTTTCCACAACAGATACGCAGTATTTT
TRBD2	TRBV7-3	.	TRBJ2-5	CASSSMGREGETQYF	TGTGCCAGCAGCTCTATGGGCCGGGAGGGGGAGACCCAGTACTTC
.	TRBV7-2	once	TRBJ2-7	CASSPSYEQYF	TGTGCCAGCAGCCCTAGCTACGAGCAGTACTTC
TRBD1	TRBV28	.	TRBJ1-1	CASGTVTEAFF	TGTGCCAGCGGGACAGTCACTGAAGCTTTCTTT
.	TRBV29-1	.	TRBJ2-1	CSADDRYNEQFF	TGCAGCGCCGATGACAGGTACAATGAGCAGTTCTTC
TRBD1	TRBV12-5	.	TRBJ1-2	CASATDRVPLNYGYTF	TGTGCTAGTGCCACGGACAGGGTCCCGCTTAACTATGGCTACACCTTC
TRBD2	TRBV28	.	TRBJ2-7	CASSSGTISYEQYF	TGTGCCAGCAGTTCCGGGACTATCTCCTACGAGCAGTACTTC
.	TRBV5-4	.	TRBJ2-3	CASSILSTSTDTQYF	TGTGCCAGCAGCATATTGAGTACTAGCACAGATACGCAGTATTTT